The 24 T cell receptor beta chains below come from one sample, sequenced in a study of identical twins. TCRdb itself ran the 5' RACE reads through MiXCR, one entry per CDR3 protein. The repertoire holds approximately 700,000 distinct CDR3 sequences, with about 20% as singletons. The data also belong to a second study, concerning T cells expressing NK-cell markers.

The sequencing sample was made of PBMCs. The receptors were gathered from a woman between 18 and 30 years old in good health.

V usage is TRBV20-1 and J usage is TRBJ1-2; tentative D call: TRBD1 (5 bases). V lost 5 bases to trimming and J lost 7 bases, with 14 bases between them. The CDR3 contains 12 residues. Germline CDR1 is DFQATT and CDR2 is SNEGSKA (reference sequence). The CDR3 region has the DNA TGCAGTGCTCTTATCGGGGCTGGTGGCTACACCTTC. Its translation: CSALIGAGGYTF.

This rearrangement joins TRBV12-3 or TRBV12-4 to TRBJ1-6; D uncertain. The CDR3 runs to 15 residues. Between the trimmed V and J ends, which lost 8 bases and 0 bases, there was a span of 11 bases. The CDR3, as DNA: TGTGCCAGCGTACGGACCAGCTCCTATAATTCACCCCTCCACTTT. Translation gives CASVRTSSYNSPLHF.

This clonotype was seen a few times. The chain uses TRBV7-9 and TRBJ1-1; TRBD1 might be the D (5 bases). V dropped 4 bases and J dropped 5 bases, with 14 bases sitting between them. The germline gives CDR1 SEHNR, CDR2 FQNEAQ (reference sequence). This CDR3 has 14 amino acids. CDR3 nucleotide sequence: TGTGCCAGCAGCTCTATTAGACGGGGGACTGAAGCTTTCTTT. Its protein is CASSSIRRGTEAFF. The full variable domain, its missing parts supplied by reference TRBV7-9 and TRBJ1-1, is DTGVSQNPRHKITKRGQNVTFRCDPISEHNRLYWYRQTLGQGPEFLTYFQNEAQLEKSRLLSDRFSAERPKGSFSTLEIQRTEQGDSAMYLCASSSIRRGTEAFFGQGTRLTVV.

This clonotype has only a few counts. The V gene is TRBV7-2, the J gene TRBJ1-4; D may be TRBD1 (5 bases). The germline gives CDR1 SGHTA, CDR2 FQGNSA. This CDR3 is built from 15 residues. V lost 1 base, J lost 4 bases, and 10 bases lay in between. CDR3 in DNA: TGTGCCAGCAGCTTAGAGGGGATTGATAATGAAAAACTGTTTTTT. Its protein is CASSLEGIDNEKLFF.

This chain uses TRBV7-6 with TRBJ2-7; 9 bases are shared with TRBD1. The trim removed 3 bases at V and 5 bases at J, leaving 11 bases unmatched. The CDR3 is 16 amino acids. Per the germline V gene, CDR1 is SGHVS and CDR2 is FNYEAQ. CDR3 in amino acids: CASSLGDRDRSHEQYF. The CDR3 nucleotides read TGTGCCAGCAGCTTGGGGGACAGGGACAGGTCCCACGAGCAGTACTTC.

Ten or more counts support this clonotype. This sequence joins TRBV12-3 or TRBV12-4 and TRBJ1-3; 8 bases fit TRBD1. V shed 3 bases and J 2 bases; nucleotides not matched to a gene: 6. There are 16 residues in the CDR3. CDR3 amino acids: CASSFWTGNPGNTIYF. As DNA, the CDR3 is TGTGCCAGCAGTTTCTGGACAGGGAATCCTGGAAACACCATATATTTT.

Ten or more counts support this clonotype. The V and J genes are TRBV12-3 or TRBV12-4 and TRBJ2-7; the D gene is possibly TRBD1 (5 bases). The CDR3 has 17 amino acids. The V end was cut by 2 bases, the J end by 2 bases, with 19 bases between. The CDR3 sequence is CASSLSRGGRPTYEQYF. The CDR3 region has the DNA TGTGCCAGCAGTTTATCAAGGGGCGGCAGGCCAACCTACGAGCAGTACTTC.

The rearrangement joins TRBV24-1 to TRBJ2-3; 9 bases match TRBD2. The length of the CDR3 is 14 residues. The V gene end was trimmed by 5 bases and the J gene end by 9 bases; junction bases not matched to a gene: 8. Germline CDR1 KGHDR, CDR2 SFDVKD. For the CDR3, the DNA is TGTGCCACCAGTGCGGCTAGCGGGATTAGCACGCAGTATTTT. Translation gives CATSAASGISTQYF.

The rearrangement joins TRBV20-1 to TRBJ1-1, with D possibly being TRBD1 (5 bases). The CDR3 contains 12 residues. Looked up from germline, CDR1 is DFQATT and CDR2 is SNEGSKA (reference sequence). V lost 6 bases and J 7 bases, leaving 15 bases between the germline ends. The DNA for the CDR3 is TGCAGTGCCCGGAGGGGAGGCATTGAAGCTTTCTTT. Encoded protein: CSARRGGIEAFF.

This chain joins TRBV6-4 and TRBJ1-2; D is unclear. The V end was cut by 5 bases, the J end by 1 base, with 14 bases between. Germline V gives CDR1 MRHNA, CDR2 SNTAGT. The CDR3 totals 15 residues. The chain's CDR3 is CASSTRSGVNYGYTF. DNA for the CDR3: TGTGCCAGCAGTACCCGTTCCGGGGTTAACTATGGCTACACCTTC.

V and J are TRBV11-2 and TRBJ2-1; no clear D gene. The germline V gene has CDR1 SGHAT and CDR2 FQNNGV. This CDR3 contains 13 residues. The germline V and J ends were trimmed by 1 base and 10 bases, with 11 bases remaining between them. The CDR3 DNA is TGTGCCAGCAGCTTAGGTGGGAATCTGGAGCAGTTCTTC. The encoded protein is CASSLGGNLEQFF.

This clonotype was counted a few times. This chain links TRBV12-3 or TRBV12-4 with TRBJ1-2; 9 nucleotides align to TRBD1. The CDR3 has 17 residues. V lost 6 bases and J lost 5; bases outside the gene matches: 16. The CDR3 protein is CASRPQGQGFLGYGYTF. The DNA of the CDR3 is TGTGCCAGCAGACCCCAGGGACAGGGTTTTTTGGGGTATGGCTACACCTTC.

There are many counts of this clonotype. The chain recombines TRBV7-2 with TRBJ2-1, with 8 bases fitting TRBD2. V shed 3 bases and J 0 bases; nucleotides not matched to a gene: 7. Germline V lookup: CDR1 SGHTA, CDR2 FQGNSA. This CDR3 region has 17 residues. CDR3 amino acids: CASSFVGLGVSYNEQFF. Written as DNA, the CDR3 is TGTGCCAGCAGCTTCGTGGGACTAGGAGTCTCCTACAATGAGCAGTTCTTC.

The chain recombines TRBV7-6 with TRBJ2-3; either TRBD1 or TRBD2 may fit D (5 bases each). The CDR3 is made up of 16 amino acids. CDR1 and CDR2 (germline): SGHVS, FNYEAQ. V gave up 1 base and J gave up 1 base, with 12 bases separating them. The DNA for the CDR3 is TGTGCCAGCAGCTTAGGGGGCGCTAGCCGCACAGATACGCAGTATTTT. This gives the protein CASSLGGASRTDTQYF.

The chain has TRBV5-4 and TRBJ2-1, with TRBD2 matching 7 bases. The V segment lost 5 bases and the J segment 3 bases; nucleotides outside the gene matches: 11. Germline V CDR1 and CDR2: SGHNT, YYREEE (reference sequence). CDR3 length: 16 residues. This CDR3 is CASSSPSGKIYNEQFF. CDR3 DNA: TGTGCCAGCAGTTCCCCTAGCGGAAAGATCTACAATGAGCAGTTCTTC.

CDR3: CASRGVGLPEQFF. In DNA form, the CDR3 reads TGTGCCAGCAGGGGGGTAGGACTACCCGAGCAGTTCTTC. The chain recombines TRBV6-2 or TRBV6-3 with TRBJ2-1; D perhaps matches TRBD2 (6 bases). V was cut by 6 bases and J by 10 bases, with 16 bases left in between. Per the germline V gene, CDR1 is MNHEY and CDR2 is SVGEGT. The CDR3 sequence is 13 residues long.

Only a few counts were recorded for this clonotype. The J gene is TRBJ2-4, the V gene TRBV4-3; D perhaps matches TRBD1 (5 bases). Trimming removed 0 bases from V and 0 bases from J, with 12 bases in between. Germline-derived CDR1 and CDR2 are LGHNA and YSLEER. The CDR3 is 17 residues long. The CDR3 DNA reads TGCGCCAGCAGCCAAGATGGTAGGGGTCTAGCCAAAAACATTCAGTACTTC. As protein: CASSQDGRGLAKNIQYF.

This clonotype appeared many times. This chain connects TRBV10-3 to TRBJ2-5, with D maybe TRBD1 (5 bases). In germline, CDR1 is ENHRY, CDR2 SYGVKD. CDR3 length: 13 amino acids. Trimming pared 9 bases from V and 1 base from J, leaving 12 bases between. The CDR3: CAITADTQETQYF. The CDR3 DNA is TGTGCCATTACCGCGGACACCCAAGAGACCCAGTACTTC.

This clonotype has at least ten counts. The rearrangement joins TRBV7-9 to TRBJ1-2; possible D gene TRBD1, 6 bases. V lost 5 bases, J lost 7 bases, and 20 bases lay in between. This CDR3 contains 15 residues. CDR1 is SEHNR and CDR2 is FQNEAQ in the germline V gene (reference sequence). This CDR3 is CASSKTGTPSSGYTF. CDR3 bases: TGTGCCAGCAGCAAGACCGGGACACCCTCGAGTGGCTACACCTTC.

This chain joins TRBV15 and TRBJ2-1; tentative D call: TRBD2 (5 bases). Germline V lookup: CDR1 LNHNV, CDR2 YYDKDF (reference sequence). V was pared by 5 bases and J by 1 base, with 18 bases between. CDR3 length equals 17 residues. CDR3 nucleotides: TGTGCCACCAGCGGGCCACTTCGGGGTCTGTCCTACAATGAGCAGTTCTTC. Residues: CATSGPLRGLSYNEQFF.

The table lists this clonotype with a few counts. The CDR3 loop is CASSLERGKGTDTQYF. The CDR3 coding sequence is TGCGCCAGCAGCTTGGAGCGGGGCAAAGGCACAGATACGCAGTATTTT. This chain uses TRBV5-1 with TRBJ2-3, with 7 bases that match TRBD2. Per germline, CDR1 SGHRS and CDR2 YFSETQ. Germline trimming cut 0 bases from V and 1 base from J; bases unmatched to any gene: 5. There are 16 residues in the CDR3.

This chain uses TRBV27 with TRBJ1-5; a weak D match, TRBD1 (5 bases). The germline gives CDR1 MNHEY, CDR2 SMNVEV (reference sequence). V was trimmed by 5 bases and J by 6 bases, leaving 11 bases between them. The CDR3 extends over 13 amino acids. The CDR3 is CASSSEGVQPQHF. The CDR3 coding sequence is TGTGCCAGCAGTAGCGAAGGGGTTCAGCCCCAGCATTTT.

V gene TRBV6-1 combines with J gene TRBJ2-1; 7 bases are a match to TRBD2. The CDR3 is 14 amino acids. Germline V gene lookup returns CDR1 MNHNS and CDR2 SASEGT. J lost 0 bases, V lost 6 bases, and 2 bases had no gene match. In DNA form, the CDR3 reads TGTGCCAGCAGGGCGGGGGACTCCTACAATGAGCAGTTCTTC. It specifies CASRAGDSYNEQFF.

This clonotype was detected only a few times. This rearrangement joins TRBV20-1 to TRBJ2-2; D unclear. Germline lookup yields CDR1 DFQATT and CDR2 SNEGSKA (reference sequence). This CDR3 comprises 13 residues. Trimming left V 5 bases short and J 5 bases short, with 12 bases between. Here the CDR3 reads CSAQDPTTGELFF. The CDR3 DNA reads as TGCAGTGCTCAGGACCCTACGACCGGGGAGCTGTTTTTT.